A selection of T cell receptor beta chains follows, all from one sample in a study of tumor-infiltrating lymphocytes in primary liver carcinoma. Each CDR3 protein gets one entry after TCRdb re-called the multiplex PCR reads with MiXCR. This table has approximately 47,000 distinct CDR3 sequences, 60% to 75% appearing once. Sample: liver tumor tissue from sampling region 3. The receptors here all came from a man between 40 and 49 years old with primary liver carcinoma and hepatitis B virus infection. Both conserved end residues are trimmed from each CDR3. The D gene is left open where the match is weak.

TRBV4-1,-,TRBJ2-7,TISLPSKRAEGVDEQY
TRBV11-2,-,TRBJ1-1,AISLRIGGTEAF
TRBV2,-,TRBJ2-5,ASIPTAYQETQY
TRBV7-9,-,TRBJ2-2,AGRQGGTGELF
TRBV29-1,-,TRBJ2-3,NVVGSGTDTQY
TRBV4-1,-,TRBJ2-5,ASSQLGLAGTQY
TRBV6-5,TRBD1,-,VSSQAGFGTDTQH
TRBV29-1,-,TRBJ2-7,SGRVAYEKY
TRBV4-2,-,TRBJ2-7,ASSQEGTRGYEQY
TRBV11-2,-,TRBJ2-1,ASGPTGRDEQF
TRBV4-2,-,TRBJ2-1,ARSQDLGGGGEQF
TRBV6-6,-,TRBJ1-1,ASGYESYTEVF
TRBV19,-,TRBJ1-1,ASSIDKRNTEAF
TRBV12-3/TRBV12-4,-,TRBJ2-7,ASSLTKGSYEQY
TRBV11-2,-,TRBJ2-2,TSNLVRRGTGELF
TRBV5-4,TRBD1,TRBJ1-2,ASSLAGQGRTKYDYT
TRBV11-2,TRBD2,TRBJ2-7,ASGTGLAGPYEQY
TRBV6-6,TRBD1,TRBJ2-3,ASGLFLGQGTDTEY
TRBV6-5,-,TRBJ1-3,VSRLTAARNTIY
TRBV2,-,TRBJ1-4,ASSETTAAANEKLF
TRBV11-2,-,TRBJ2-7,AGSLADAAYEQY
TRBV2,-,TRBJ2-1,ASCEEYLSYNEQF
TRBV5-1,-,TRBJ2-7,ASRSGGGYEQH
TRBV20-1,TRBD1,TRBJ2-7,RAALGTGGVGDQY
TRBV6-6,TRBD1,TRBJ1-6,VSSYSGTGDSPIH
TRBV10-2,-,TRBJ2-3,ASTQGSELAQY
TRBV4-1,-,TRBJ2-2,AICQEVANTGELF
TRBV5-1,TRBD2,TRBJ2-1,SSSFSGSCNEQF
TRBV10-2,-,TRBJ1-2,TSSRSLDYGYT
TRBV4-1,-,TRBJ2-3,ASSQYSVTDTQY
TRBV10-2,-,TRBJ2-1,ASSESGVRHSEQF
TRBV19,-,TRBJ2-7,ASKEDGAPYEQH
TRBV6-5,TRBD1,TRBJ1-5,ASSLDRVWQPQH
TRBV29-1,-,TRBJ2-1,SARSGTYNEQF
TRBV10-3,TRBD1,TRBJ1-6,IINHDRGGSPLH
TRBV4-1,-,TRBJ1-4,ASRRQQGATNEKLF
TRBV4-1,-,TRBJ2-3,ANSHAKMYGADMQY
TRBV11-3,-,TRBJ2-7,ASSLGDSYEQY
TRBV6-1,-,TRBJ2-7,ASSDSGSSYEQY
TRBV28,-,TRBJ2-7,ASSSTRGEQY
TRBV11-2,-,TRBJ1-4,TNSLEVGDEKLF
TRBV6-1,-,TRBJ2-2,ASSDLSLTAALF
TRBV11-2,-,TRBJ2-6,ASSLSRGGGANVLT
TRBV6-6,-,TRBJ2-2,ACSRARDTGELF
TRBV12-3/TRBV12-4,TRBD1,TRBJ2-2,ASNTTFRGLRAGELF
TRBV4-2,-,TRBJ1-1,ASSPSAGVGIEAF
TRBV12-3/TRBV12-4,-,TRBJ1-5,ASSAAVSNEPQH
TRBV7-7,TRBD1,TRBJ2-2,ASSSSHRGSTGELF
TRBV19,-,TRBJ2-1,ASTSGLYNEQF
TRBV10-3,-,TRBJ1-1,VTAGGPTEAF
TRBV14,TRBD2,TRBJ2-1,ASSQDTGSGRSQRGYEQF
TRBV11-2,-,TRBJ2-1,ASQKRQGDNEQF